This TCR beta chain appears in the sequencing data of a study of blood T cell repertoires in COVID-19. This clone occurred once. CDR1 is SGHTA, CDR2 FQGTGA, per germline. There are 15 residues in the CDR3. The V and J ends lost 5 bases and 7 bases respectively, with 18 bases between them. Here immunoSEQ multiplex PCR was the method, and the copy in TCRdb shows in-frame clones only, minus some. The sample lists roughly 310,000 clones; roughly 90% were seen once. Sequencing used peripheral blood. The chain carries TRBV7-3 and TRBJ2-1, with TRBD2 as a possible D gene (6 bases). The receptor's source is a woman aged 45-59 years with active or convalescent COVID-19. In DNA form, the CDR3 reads TGTGCCAGCAGCGCCTCCGGCGGGGCATCAAATGAGCAGTTCTTC. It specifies CASSASGGASNEQFF.